These 9 T cell receptor beta chains were all obtained from the same sample, sequenced in a study of CD8+ T cells in alopecia areata. cDNA reverse transcribed from extracted RNA served as the sequencing template. Profiling relied on immunoSEQ multiplex PCR, and the TCRdb table lists in-frame clones only, not all of them. The sample includes about 110,000 clones, around 59% seen only once; the top ten take about 20%. Sequencing was done on a sample of CD8+ T cells sorted from blood. These receptors came from a human donor in good health.

V gene TRBV2 combines with J gene TRBJ2-7; D gene ambiguous. CDR3 length: 12 amino acids. Germline lookup yields CDR1 SNHLY and CDR2 FYNNEI. The V end was cut by 4 bases, the J end by 4 bases, with 8 bases between. The DNA of the CDR3 is TGTGCCAGCAGTGCGGGCCGATACGAGCAGTACTTC. It encodes CASSAGRYEQYF.

The rearrangement links TRBV6-5 to TRBJ2-1; TRBD2 might be the D (6 bases). V lost 1 base, J lost 5 bases, and 9 bases lay in between. Per germline, CDR1 MNHEY and CDR2 SVGAGI. The CDR3 is made up of 14 amino acids. The CDR3 is CASSYLRGNNEQFF. As DNA, the CDR3 is TGTGCCAGCAGTTACTTGCGGGGCAACAATGAGCAGTTCTTC.

This clone was seen a few times. CDR3: CASSPGRAYNEQFF. CDR3 bases: TGTGCCAGCAGCCCAGGCAGGGCCTACAATGAGCAGTTCTTC. This chain uses TRBV11-2 with TRBJ2-1; possible D gene TRBD1, 5 bases. With 5 bases removed from V and 2 bases from J, the gap between germline ends came to 10 bases. Germline V CDR1 and CDR2: SGHAT, FQNNGV. CDR3 size: 14 residues.

V usage is TRBV19 and J usage is TRBJ2-6; D gene ambiguous. Germline lookup yields CDR1 LNHDA and CDR2 SQIVND (reference sequence). Trimming shortened V by 5 bases and J by 0 bases, and 5 bases separated the two germline ends. The length of the CDR3 is 14 residues. CDR3 sequence (DNA): TGTGCCAGTAGTTTTTACTCTGGGGCCAACGTCCTGACTTTC. It yields the protein CASSFYSGANVLTF.

The chain recombines TRBV19 with TRBJ2-1, with D unresolved. CDR1 is LNHDA, CDR2 SQIVND, per germline (reference sequence). The CDR3 covers 11 residues. V gave up 7 bases and J gave up 5 bases, with 6 bases separating them. CDR3 nucleotide sequence: TGTGCCAGTATTCAGAACAATGAGCAGTTCTTC. This encodes CASIQNNEQFF.

The sample holds a few counts of this clone. V usage is TRBV23-1 and J usage is TRBJ1-4; D ambiguous. TRBV23-1 is an ORF for which the function is uncertain. The CDR3 consists of 13 residues. V was clipped by 8 bases and J by 8 bases, with 15 bases between them. The CDR3 is CASASSTVEKLFF. CDR3 DNA: TGCGCCAGCGCATCCTCTACAGTCGAAAAACTGTTTTTT.

The V and J genes are TRBV29-1 and TRBJ1-2; the match to TRBD1 covers 10 bases. V dropped 5 bases and J dropped 1; count of bases not matched to a gene: 10. Germline V gene data show CDR1 as SQVTM and CDR2 as ANQGSEA. The CDR3 is 16 amino acids. The CDR3 sequence is CSVHTTGTGDNYGYTF. The CDR3 DNA is TGCAGCGTTCACACTACTGGGACAGGGGATAACTATGGCTACACCTTC.

J is TRBJ2-5 and V is TRBV5-6; the match to TRBD2 covers 13 bases. This CDR3 is built from 16 residues. The V segment lost 3 bases and the J segment 3 bases; nucleotides outside the gene matches: 5. CDR1 and CDR2 from the germline V gene are SGHDT and YYEEEE. CDR3 sequence reads: CASSWGTSGAKETQYF. As DNA, the CDR3 is TGTGCCAGCAGCTGGGGGACTAGCGGGGCGAAAGAGACCCAGTACTTC.

This sequence joins TRBV29-1 and TRBJ2-1; no firm D call. The CDR3 extends over 12 amino acids. Germline V gives CDR1 SQVTM, CDR2 ANQGSEA. Between the trimmed V and J ends, which lost 0 bases and 4 bases, there was a span of 4 bases. The CDR3 sequence: CSVEERYNEQFF. The DNA for the CDR3 is TGCAGCGTTGAAGAAAGATACAATGAGCAGTTCTTC.